This TCR beta chain was obtained from a study of T cell responses to AZD1222 COVID-19 vaccine. Profiling relied on immunoSEQ multiplex PCR, and the TCRdb table lists in-frame clones only, not all of them. The sample lists 50,000 to 55,000 clones, about 87% occurring once. The source material was peripheral blood, sampled 28 days after the second AZD1222 dose. This sequence originates from an adult who received the AZD1222 COVID-19 vaccine.

CDR3 bases: TGCGCCAGCAGCTTGGCAGCTGGCCCCAACTCCTATAATTCACCCCTCCACTTT. It is translated as CASSLAAGPNSYNSPLHF. The J gene is TRBJ1-6, the V gene TRBV5-1; D remains unclear. Trimming stripped 0 bases from V and 0 bases from J, with 13 bases between. The CDR3 spans 18 residues. Germline CDR1 is SGHRS and CDR2 is YFSETQ. Full variable domain (remainder filled in from reference TRBV5-1 and TRBJ1-6): KAGVTQTPRYLIKTRGQQVTLSCSPISGHRSVSWYQQTPGQGLQFLFEYFSETQRNKGNFPGRFSGRQFSNSRSEMNVSTLELGDSALYLCASSLAAGPNSYNSPLHFGNGTRLTVT.